This T cell receptor (beta chain) was sequenced during a study of blood T cell repertoires in COVID-19. In the authors' workflow: Scientists estimated how many nucleated cells there were by amplifying reference gene primers. The repertoire was sequenced with immunoSEQ multiplex PCR; TCRdb's copy has only in-frame clones and lacks some. The DNA was the basis for D and trimming; V, J and clone size are from that table. The sample has under 350,000 clones; about 85% are singletons. Germline CDR1 and CDR2: MRHNA and SNTAGT. Trimming pared 2 bases from V and 2 bases from J, leaving 8 bases between. The CDR3 totals 14 residues.

Sequenced input: peripheral blood. The genes are TRBV6-4 and TRBJ2-3; the D gene is possibly TRBD1 (5 bases). The receptor was derived from a man between 18 and 29 years old with active or convalescent COVID-19. The CDR3 loop is CASSDGADTDTQYF. CDR3 nucleotide sequence: TGTGCCAGCAGTGACGGGGCGGACACAGATACGCAGTATTTT.